This TCR beta chain was identified in a study of response to subunit inactivated influenza vaccine. TCRdb analysed the RT-PCR reads with MiXCR anew, one entry per CDR3 protein. The top ten clones hold around 13% of a sample with about 480,000 distinct CDR3 sequences, 13% of them seen once. At least ten counts were recorded for this clonotype. Trimming removed 4 bases from V and 0 bases from J, with 9 bases in between. CDR3 length: 15 amino acids. The receptor's source is a man aged 50-59 years who received an inactivated influenza vaccine. The input for sequencing was PBMCs from blood, taken roughly 46 days after vaccination. The genes are TRBV12-3 or TRBV12-4 and TRBJ2-2; D may match TRBD1 or TRBD2 (5 bases each). CDR3 sequence (DNA): TGTGCCAGCAGTTCGGGGACGCCGAACACCGGGGAGCTGTTTTTT. This gives the protein CASSSGTPNTGELFF.